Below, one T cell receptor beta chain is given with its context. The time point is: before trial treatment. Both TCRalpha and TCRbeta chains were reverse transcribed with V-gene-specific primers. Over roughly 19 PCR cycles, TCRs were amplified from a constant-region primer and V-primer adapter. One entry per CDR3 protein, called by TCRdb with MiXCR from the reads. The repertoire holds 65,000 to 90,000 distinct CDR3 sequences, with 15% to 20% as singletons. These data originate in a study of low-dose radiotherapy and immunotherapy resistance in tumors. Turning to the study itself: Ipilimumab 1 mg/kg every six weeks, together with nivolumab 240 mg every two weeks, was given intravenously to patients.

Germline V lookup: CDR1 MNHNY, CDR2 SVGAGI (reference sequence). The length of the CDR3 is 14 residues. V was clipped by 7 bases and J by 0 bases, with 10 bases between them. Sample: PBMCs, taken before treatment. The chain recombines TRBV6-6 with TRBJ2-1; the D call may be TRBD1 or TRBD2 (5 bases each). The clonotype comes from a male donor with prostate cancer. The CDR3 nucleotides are TGTGCCAGCATGGACGGGGCCTCCTACAATGAGCAGTTCTTC. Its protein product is CASMDGASYNEQFF.